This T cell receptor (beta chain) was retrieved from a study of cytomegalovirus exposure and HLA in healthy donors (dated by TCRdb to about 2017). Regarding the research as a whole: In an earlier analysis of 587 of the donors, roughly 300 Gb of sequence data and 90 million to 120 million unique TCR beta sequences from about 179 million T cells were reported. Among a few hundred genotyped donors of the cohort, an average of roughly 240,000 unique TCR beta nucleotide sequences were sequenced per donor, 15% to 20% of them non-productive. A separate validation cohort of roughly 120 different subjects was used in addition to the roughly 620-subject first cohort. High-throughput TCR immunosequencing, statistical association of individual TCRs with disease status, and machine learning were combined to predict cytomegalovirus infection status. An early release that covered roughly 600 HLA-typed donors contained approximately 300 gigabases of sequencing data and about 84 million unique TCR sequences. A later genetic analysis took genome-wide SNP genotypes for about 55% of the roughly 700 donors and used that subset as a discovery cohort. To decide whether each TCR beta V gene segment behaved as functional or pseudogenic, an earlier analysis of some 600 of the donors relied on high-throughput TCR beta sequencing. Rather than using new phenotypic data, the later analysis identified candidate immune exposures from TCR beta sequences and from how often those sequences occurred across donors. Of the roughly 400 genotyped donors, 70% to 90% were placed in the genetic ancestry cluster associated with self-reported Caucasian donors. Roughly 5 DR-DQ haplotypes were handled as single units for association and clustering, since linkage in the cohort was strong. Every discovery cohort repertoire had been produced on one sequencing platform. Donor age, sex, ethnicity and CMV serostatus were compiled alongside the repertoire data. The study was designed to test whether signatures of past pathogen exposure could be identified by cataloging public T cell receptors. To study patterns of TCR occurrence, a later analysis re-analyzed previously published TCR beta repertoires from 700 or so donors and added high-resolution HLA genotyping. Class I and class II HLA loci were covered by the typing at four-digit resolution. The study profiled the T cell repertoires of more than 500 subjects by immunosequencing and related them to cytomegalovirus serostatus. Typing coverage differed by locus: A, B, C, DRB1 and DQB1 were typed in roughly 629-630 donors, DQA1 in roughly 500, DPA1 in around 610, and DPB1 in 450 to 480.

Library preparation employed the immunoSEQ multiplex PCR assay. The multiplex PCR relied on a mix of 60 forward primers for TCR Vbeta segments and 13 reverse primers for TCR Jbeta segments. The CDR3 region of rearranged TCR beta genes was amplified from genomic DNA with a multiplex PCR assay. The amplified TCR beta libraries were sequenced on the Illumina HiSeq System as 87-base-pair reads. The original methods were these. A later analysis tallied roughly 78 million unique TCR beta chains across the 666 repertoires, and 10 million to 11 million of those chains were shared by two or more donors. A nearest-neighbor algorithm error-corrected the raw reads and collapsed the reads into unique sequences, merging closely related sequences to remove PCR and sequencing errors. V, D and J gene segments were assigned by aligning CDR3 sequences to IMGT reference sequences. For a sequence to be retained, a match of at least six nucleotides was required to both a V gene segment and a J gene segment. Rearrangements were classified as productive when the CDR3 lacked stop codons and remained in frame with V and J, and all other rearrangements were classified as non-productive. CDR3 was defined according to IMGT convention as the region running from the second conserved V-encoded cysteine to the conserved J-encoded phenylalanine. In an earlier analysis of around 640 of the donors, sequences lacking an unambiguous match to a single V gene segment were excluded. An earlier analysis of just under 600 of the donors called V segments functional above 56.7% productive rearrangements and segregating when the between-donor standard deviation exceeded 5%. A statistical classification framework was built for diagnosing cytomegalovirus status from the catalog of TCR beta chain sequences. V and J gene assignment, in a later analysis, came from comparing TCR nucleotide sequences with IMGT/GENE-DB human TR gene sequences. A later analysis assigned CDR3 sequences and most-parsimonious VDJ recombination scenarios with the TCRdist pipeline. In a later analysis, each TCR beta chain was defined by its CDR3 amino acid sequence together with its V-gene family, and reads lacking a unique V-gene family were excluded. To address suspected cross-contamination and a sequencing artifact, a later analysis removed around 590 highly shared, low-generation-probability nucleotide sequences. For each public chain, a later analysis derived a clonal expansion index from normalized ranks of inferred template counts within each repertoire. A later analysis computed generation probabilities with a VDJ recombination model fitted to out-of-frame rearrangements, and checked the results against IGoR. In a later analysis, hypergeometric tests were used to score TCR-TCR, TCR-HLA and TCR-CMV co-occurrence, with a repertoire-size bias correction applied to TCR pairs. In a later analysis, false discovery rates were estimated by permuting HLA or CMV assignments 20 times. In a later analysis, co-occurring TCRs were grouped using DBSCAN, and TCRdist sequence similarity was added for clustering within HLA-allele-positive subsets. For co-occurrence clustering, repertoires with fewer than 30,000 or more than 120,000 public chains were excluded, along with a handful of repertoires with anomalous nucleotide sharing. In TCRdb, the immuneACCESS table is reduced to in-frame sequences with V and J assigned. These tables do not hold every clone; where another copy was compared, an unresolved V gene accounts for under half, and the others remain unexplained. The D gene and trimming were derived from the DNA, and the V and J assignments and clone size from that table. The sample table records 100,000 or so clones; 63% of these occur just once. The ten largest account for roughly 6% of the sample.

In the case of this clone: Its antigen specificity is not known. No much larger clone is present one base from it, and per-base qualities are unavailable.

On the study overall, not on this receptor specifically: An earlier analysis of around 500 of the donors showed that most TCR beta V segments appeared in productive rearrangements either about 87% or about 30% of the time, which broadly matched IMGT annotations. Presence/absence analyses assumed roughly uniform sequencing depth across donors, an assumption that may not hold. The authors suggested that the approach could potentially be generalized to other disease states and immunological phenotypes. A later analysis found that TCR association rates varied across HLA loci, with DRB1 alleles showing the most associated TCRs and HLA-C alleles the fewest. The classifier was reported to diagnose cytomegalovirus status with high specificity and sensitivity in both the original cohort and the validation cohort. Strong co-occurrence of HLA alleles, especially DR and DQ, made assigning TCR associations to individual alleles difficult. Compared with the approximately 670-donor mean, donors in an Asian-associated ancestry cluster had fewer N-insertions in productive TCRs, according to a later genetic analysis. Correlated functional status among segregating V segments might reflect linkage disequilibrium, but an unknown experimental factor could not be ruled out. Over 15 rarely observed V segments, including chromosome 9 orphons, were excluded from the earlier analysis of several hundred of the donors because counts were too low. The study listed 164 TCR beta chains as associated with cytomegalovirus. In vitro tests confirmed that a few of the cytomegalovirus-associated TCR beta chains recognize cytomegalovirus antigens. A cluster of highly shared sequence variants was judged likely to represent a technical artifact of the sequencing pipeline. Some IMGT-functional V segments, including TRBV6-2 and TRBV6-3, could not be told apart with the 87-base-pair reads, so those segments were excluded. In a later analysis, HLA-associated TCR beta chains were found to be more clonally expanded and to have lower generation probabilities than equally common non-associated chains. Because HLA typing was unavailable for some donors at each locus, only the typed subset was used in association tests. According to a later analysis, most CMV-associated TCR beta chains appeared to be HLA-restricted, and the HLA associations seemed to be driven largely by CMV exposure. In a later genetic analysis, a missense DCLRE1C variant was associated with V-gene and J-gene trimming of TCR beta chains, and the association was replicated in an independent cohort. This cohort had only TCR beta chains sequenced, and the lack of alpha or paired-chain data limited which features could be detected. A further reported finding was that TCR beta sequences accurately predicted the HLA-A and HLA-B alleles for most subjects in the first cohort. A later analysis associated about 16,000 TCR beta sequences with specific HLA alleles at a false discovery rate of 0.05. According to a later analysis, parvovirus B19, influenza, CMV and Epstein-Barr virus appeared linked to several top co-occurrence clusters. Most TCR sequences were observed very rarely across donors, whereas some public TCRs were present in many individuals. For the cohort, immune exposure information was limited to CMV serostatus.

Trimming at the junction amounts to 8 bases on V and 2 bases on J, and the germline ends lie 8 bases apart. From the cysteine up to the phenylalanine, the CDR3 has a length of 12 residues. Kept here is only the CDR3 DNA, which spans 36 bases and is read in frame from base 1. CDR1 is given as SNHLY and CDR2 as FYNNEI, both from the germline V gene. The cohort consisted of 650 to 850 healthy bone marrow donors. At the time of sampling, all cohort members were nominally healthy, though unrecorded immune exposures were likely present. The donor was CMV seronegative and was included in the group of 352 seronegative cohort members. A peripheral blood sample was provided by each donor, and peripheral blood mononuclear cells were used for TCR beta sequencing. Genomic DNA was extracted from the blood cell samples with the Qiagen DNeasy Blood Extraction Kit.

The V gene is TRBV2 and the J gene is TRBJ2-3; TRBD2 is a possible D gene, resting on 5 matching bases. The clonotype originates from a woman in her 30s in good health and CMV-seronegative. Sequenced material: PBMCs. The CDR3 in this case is CASFLATDTQYF. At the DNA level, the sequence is TGTGCCAGCTTTCTAGCCACAGATACGCAGTATTTT. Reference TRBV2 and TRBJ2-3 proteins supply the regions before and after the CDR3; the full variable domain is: EPEVTQTPSHQVTQMGQEVILRCVPISNHLYFYWYRQILGQKVEFLVSFYNNEISEKSEIFDDQFSVERPDGSNFTLKIRSTKLEDSAMYFCASFLATDTQYFGPGTRLTVL.